This T cell receptor (beta chain) was identified during a study of blood T cell repertoires in COVID-19. Study summary: Samples representing acute and convalescent COVID-19 were sourced from the United States, Italy and Spain. Nucleic acid was either cDNA or gDNA, and it came from T cells, B-cell-depleted T cells, or PBMCs.

Seattle's cohort entered during active infection and was followed longitudinally. CDR1 MNHNY and CDR2 SVGAGI come from the germline V gene (reference sequence). V shed 1 base, J shed 3 bases, and the junction held 2 bases outside the gene matches. The CDR3 consists of 14 residues. As originally analysed: The authors estimated nucleated cell counts from reference gene primer amplification. Here immunoSEQ multiplex PCR was the method, and the copy in TCRdb shows in-frame clones only, minus some. That table supplies the V and J calls and clone size; D and trimming were determined from the DNA. Among over 250,000 clones listed, roughly 92% were seen once. This clone showed up just once.

The specimen sequenced was peripheral blood. This sequence joins TRBV6-6 and TRBJ1-2; 7 bases are shared with TRBD1. The receptor was isolated from a young woman with COVID-19, enrolled during active disease. The CDR3 loop is CASSYWTGDYGYTF. CDR3 sequence (DNA): TGTGCCAGCAGTTACTGGACAGGCGACTATGGCTACACCTTC.